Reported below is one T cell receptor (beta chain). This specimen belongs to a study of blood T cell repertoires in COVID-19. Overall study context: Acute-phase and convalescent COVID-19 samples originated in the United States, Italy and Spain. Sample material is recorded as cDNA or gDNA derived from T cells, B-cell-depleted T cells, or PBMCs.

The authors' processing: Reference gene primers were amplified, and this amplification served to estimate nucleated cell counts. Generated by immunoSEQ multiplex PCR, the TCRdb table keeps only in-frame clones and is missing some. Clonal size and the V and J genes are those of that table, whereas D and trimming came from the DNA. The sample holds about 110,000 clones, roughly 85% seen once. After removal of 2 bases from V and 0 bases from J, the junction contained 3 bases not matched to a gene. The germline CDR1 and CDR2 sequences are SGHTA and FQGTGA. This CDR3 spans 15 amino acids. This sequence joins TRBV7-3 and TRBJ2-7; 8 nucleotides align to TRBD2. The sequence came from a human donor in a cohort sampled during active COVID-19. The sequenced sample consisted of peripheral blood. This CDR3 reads CASSLLAGSSYEQYF. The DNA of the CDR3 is TGTGCCAGCAGCTTACTAGCGGGTTCCTCCTACGAGCAGTACTTC. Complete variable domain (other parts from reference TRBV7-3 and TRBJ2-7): GAGVSQTPSNKVTEKGKYVELRCDPISGHTALYWYRQSLGQGPEFLIYFQGTGAADDSGLPNDRFFAVRPEGSVSTLKIQRTERGDSAVYLCASSLLAGSSYEQYFGPGTRLTVT.